The present TCR beta chain was sequenced within a study of cytomegalovirus exposure and HLA in healthy donors. Study-level points and caveats: A later analysis linked a missense DCLRE1C variant to TCR beta V- and J-gene trimming. Donor immune exposure was known only as CMV serostatus. As was reported, the classifier diagnosed cytomegalovirus status with high specificity and sensitivity.

About this clone: No antigen is known for it.

The PCR ran on 60 Vbeta and 13 Jbeta primers. Generated by immunoSEQ multiplex PCR, the TCRdb table keeps only in-frame clones and is missing some. Of about 160,000 clones listed, about 85% are singletons. Germline V CDR1 and CDR2: SGHVS, FNYEAQ. The CDR3 has 17 amino acids. Unmatched junction bases numbered 3, after V lost 1 base and J lost 1 base. Though probably carrying unrecorded immune exposures, donors were nominally healthy at sampling. The sequenced sample was PBMCs. V gene TRBV7-6 combines with J gene TRBJ2-3; the match to TRBD2 covers 12 bases. The receptor comes from a boy aged 2 to 10 in good health and CMV-seronegative. CDR3: CASSLGASGGGTDTQYF. CDR3 coding DNA: TGTGCCAGCAGCTTAGGGGCTAGCGGGGGGGGCACAGATACGCAGTATTTT.